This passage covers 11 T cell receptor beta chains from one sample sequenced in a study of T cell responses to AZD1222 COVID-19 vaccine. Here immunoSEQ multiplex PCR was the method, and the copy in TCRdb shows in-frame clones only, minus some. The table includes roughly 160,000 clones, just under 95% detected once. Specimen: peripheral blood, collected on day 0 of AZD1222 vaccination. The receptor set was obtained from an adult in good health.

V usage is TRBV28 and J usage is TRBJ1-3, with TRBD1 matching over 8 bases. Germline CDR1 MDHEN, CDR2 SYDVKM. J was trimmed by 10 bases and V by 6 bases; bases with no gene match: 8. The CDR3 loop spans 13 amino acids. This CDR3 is CASSSGQGGTIYF. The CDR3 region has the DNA TGTGCCAGCAGCAGCGGACAGGGAGGAACCATATATTTT.

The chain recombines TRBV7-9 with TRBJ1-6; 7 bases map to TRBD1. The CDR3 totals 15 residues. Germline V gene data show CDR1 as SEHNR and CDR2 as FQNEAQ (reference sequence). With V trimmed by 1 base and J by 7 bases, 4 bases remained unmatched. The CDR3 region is CASSLGAGGNSPLHF. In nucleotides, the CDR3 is TGTGCCAGCAGCTTAGGGGCAGGGGGAAATTCACCCCTCCACTTT.

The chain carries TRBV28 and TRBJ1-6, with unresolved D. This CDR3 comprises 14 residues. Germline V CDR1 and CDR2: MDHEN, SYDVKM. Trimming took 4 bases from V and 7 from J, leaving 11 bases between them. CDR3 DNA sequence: TGTGCCAGCAGTTCCCTGGAGGGCAATTCACCCCTCCACTTT. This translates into CASSSLEGNSPLHF.

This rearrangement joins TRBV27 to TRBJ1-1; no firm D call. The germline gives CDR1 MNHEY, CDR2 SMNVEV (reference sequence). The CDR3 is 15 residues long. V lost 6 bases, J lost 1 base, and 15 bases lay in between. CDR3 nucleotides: TGTGCCAGCAGCCTGACCTGGGAGGGGAACACTGAAGCTTTCTTT. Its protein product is CASSLTWEGNTEAFF.

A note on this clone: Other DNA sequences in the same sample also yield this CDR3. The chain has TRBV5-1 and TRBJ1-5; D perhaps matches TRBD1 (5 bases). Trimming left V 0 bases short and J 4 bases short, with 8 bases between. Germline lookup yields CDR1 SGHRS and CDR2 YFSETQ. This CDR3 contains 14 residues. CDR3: CASSLVGGNQPQHF. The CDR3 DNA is TGCGCCAGCAGCTTGGTCGGGGGAAATCAGCCCCAGCATTTT.

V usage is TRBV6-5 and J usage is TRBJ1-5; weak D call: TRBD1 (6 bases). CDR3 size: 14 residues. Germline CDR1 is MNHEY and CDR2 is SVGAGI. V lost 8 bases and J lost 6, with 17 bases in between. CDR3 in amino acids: CASRNRAGSQPQHF. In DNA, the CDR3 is TGTGCCAGCCGCAACAGGGCCGGGAGTCAGCCCCAGCATTTT.

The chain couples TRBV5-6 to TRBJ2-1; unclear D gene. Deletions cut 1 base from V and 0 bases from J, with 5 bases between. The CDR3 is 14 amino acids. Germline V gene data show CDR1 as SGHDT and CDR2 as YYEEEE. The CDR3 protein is CASSLIGSYNEQFF. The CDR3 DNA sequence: TGTGCCAGCAGCTTGATCGGCTCCTACAATGAGCAGTTCTTC. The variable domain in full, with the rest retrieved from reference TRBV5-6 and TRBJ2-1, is DAGVTQSPTHLIKTRGQQVTLRCSPKSGHDTVSWYQQALGQGPQFIFQYYEEEERQRGNFPDRFSGHQFPNYSSELNVNALLLGDSALYLCASSLIGSYNEQFFGPGTRLTVL.

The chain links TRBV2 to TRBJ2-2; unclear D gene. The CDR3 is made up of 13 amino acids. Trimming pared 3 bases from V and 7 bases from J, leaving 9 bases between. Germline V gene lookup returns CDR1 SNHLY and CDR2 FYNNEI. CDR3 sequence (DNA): TGTGCCAGCAGTGAGTCGGGCGGCGGGGAGCTGTTTTTT. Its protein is CASSESGGGELFF.

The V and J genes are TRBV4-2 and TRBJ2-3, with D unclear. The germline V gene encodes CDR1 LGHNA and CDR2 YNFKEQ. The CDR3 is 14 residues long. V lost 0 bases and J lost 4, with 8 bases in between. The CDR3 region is CASSQDWVADTQYF. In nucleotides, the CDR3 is TGTGCCAGCAGCCAAGATTGGGTCGCAGATACGCAGTATTTT.

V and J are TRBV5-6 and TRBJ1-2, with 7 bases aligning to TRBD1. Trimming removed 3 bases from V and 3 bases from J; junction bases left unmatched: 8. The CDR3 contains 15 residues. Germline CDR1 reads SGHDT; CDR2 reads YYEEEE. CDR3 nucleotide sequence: TGTGCCAGCAGCTCTCTCGGGACAGAGTACTATGGCTACACCTTC. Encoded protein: CASSSLGTEYYGYTF. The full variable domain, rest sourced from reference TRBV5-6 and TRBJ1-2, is DAGVTQSPTHLIKTRGQQVTLRCSPKSGHDTVSWYQQALGQGPQFIFQYYEEEERQRGNFPDRFSGHQFPNYSSELNVNALLLGDSALYLCASSSLGTEYYGYTFGSGTRLTVV.

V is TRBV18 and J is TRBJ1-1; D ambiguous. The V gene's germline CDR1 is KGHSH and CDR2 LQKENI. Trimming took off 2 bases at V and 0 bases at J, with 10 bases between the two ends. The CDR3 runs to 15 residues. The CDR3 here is CASSPEYYMNTEAFF. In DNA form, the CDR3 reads TGTGCCAGCTCACCAGAATATTACATGAACACTGAAGCTTTCTTT.